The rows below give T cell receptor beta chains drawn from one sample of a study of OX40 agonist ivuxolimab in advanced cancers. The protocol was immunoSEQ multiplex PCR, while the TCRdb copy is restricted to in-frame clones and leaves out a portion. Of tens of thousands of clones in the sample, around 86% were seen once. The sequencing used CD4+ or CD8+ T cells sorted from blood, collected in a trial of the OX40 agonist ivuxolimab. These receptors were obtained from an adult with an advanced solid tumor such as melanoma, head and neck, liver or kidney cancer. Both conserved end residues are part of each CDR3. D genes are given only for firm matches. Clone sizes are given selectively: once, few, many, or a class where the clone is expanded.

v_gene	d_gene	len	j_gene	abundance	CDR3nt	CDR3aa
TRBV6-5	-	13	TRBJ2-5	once	TGTGCCAGCAGTTACGTCCAGCAAGAGACCCAGTACTTC	CASSYVQQETQYF
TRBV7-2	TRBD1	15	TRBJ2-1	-	TGTGCCAGCAGCGACAGGGGGGCTTCCTACAATGAGCAGTTCTTC	CASSDRGASYNEQFF
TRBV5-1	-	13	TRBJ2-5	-	TGCGCCAGCAGCTTTGGCTCGGGGGAGACCCAGTACTTC	CASSFGSGETQYF
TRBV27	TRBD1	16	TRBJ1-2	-	TGTGCCAGCAGCTTCGGAGGCGGGACAGGGGACTATGGCTACACCTTC	CASSFGGGTGDYGYTF
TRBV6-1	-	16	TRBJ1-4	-	TGTGCCAGCAGTGAAGGACACAGGTGGGCTAATGAAAAACTGTTTTTT	CASSEGHRWANEKLFF
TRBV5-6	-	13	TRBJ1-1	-	TGTGCCAGCATCGGGACAACGAACACTGAAGCTTTCTTT	CASIGTTNTEAFF
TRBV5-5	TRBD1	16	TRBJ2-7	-	TGTGCCAGCAGCCCGGACAGGGGCCGGAGAACCTCCGAGCAGTACTTC	CASSPDRGRRTSEQYF
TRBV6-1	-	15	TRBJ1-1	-	TGTGCCAGCACCTTGAAAGGACAGACGGACACTGAAGCTTTCTTT	CASTLKGQTDTEAFF
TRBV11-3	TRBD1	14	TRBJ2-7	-	TGTGCCAGCAGCTTCAGACAGGGTGACTACGAGCAGTACTTC	CASSFRQGDYEQYF
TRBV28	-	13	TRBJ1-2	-	TGTGCCAGCAGGTCGGGGCAGGACTATGGCTACACCTTC	CASRSGQDYGYTF
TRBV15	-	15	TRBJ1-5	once	TGTGCCACCAGCAGTGACTATTGGGGCAATCAGCCCCAGCATTTT	CATSSDYWGNQPQHF
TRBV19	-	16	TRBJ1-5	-	TGTGCCAGTAGTATAGGGGGGGGGTGGAGCAATCAGCCCCAGCATTTT	CASSIGGGWSNQPQHF
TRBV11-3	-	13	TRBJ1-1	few	TGTGCCAGCTCAGGGGTGCTGAACACTGAAGCTTTCTTT	CASSGVLNTEAFF
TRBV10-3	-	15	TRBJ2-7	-	TGTGCCATCAGCCCCAACAGGGCCGGTATGGGCGAGCAGTACTTC	CAISPNRAGMGEQYF
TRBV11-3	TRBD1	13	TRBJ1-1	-	TGTGCCAGCAGTCAGGACAGGGCGGGTGAAGCTTTCTTT	CASSQDRAGEAFF
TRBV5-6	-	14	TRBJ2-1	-	TGCGCCAGCAGCTTGGCGGGGAGCCGCAATGAGCAGTTCTTC	CASSLAGSRNEQFF
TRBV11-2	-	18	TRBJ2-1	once	TGTGCCAGCAGCCCCTGGCGTAGTCGCGGGGCCTTGACCAATGAGCAGTTCTTC	CASSPWRSRGALTNEQFF
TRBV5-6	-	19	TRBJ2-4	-	TGTGCCAGCAGCCACCGGCCGGGACCCTTGGAGGGGGCCAAAAACATTCAGTACTTC	CASSHRPGPLEGAKNIQYF
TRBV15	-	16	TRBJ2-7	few	TGTGCCACCAGCAGAGATTTTCCAGGGTTAACCTACGAGCAGTACTTC	CATSRDFPGLTYEQYF
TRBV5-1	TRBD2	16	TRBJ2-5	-	TGCGCCAGCAGCTTCGGGCAGCGGGGCGACCAAGAGACCCAGTACTTC	CASSFGQRGDQETQYF
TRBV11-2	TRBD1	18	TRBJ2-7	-	TGTGCCAGCAGCTGGGGTGGCATCCCGGGACAGGGTACGAGTATGCAGTACTTC	CASSWGGIPGQGTSMQYF
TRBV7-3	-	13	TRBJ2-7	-	TGTGCCAGCAGCCTCGATAGGGGAGGCGAGCAGTACTTC	CASSLDRGGEQYF
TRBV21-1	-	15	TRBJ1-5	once	TGTGCCAGCAGCTCCCGGGACAGGGGTGACCAGCCCCAGCATTTT	CASSSRDRGDQPQHF
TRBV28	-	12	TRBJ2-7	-	TGTGCCAGCAGTGCTTCTCGCGACGAGCAGTACTTC	CASSASRDEQYF
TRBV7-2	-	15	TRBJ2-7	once	TGTGCCAGCAGCTCGGGAAGATCCATCCTCTACGAGCAGTACTTC	CASSSGRSILYEQYF
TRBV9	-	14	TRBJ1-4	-	TGTGCCAGCAGCGTTAATGGGTTAGGTGAAAAACTGTTTTTT	CASSVNGLGEKLFF
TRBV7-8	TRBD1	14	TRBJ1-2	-	TGTGCCAGCAGCTTCCGGGACAGGGTACGGGGCTACACCTTC	CASSFRDRVRGYTF
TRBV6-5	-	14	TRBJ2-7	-	TGTGCCAGCAGTTATCGACGCGGCAACTACGAGCAGTACTTC	CASSYRRGNYEQYF
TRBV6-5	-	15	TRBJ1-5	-	TGTGCCAGCAGTTACTCGATCGGGGGCAATCAGCCCCAGCATTTT	CASSYSIGGNQPQHF
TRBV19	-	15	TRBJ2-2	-	-	CATTFGAVRSGELFF